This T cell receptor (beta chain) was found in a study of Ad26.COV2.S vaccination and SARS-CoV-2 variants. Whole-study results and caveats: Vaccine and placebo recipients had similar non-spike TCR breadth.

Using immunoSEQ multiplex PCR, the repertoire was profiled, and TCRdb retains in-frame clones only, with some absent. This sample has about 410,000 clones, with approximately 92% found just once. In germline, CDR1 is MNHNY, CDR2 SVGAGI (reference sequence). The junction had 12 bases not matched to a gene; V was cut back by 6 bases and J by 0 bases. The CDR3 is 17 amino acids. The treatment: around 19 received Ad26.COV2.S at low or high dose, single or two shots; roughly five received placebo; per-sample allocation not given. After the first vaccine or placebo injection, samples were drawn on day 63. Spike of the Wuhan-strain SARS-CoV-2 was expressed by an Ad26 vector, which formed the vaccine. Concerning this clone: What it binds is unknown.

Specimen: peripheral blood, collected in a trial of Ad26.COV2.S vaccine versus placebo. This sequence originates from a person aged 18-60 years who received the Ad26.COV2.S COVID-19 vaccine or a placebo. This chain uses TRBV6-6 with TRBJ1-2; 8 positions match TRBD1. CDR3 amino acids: CASSRLGTGSSNYGYTF. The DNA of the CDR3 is TGTGCCAGCAGCCGACTAGGGACAGGTTCTTCTAACTATGGCTACACCTTC.